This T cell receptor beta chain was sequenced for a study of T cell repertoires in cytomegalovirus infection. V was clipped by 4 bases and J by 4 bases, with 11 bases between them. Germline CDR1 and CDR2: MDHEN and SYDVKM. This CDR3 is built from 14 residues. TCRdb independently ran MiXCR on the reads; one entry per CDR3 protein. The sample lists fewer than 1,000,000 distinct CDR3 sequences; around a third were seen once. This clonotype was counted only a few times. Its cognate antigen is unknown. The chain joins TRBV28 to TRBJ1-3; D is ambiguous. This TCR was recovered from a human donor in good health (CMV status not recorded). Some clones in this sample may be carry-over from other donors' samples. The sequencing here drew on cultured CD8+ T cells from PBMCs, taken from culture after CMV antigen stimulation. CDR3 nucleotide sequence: TGTGCCAGCAGTTCGGACGGACGGGGAAACACCATATATTTT. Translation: CASSSDGRGNTIYF.